Below are 8 T cell receptor beta chains sequenced from a single sample in a study of tissue T cells after allogeneic stem cell transplantation. Repertoires were generated with immunoSEQ multiplex PCR, while TCRdb's copy carries only in-frame clones and drops some. The table records some 5,200 clones, more than 60% of them present only once. This specimen was tissue from the colon, taken at autopsy. These receptors came from a female donor older than 55 with lung cancer.

The chain carries TRBV10-2 and TRBJ2-3, with unresolved D. V was cut by 5 bases and J by 0 bases, with 12 bases left in between. Germline CDR1 WSHSY, CDR2 SAAADI. CDR3 length: 15 residues. The CDR3 DNA reads TGCGCCAGCAGTCCCCGCGGTTCTAGCACAGATACGCAGTATTTT. Translation gives CASSPRGSSTDTQYF.

This chain uses TRBV7-2 with TRBJ2-7; 8 nucleotides agree with TRBD1. This CDR3 contains 14 residues. Trimming removed 3 bases from V and 2 bases from J; junction bases left unmatched: 3. Germline V gene sequence: CDR1 SGHTA, CDR2 FQGNSA. CDR3 sequence (DNA): TGTGCCAGCAGCTTCGGACAGGGTCCCTACGAGCAGTACTTC. Protein: CASSFGQGPYEQYF.

V gene TRBV29-1 combines with J gene TRBJ2-1; TRBD2 matches at 9 bases. The CDR3 is made up of 15 amino acids. Germline V gene lookup returns CDR1 SQVTM and CDR2 ANQGSEA. The ends lost 7 bases at V and 2 bases at J; junction bases unmatched: 9. CDR3 residues: CSAPTSGGTYNEQFF. CDR3 sequence (DNA): TGCAGCGCTCCGACTAGCGGTGGTACCTACAATGAGCAGTTCTTC.

This clone was detected only once. The chain employs TRBV6-1 and TRBJ1-2, with D tentatively TRBD1 (6 bases). Trimming removed 3 bases at V and 5 bases at J, with 16 bases between. CDR1 is MNHNS and CDR2 is SASEGT in the germline V gene. This CDR3 is built from 15 residues. CDR3 residues: CASSDRLGTLYGYTF. DNA of the CDR3: TGTGCCAGCAGTGACAGACTTGGGACACTTTATGGCTACACCTTC.

The chain combines TRBV11-2 with TRBJ1-1; D is possibly TRBD1 (6 bases). Germline CDR1 SGHAT, CDR2 FQNNGV. The V and J ends lost 5 bases and 4 bases respectively, with 14 bases between them. The length of the CDR3 is 14 residues. The CDR3: CASSKQGRSTEAFF. The CDR3 DNA is TGTGCCAGCAGCAAGCAGGGGCGCTCCACTGAAGCTTTCTTT.

V is TRBV11-3 and J is TRBJ1-1, with D unresolved. Germline V CDR1 and CDR2: SGHNT, YENEEA. Deletions cut 5 bases from V and 2 bases from J, with 12 bases between. The CDR3 spans 14 residues. CDR3 amino acids: CASSPTTGNTEAFF. CDR3 DNA: TGTGCCAGCAGCCCCACTACGGGAAACACTGAAGCTTTCTTT.

The V gene is TRBV6-5, the J gene TRBJ2-2; no clear D. CDR3 length: 16 amino acids. CDR1 is MNHEY, CDR2 SVGAGI, per germline. With 3 bases removed from V and 3 bases from J, the gap between germline ends came to 14 bases. Here the CDR3 reads CASSYGGWADTGELFF. The CDR3 DNA is TGTGCCAGCAGTTATGGTGGGTGGGCCGACACCGGGGAGCTGTTTTTT.

The chain has TRBV21-1 and TRBJ1-1. TRBV21-1 is marked as a pseudogene. The CDR3 contains 13 residues. The CDR3 nucleotides are TGTGCCAGCAGCATCTACGGGAACACTGAAGCTTTCTTT. Residues: CASSIYGNTEAFF.